This T cell receptor (beta chain) was identified in a study of blood T cells in healthy people across ages. Study results and limitations: A strong correlation was seen between TCR beta diversity and naive T cell percentage. A greater number of naive CD4+ cells and higher diversity distinguished long-lived donors from aged donors.

Regarding this clonotype: Its cognate antigen is unknown.

In each sample, at least 7 million PBMCs were isolated. It was with a sample-barcoded 5' primer and a J-beta primer mix that a second PCR of about 6 to 12 cycles was run. Each CDR3 protein is one row after TCRdb ran MiXCR on the 5' RACE reads. The sample contains about 1,500,000 distinct CDR3 sequences, 28% of which appear only once. Looked up from germline, CDR1 is SGHTA and CDR2 is FQGNSA. The CDR3 is 14 residues long. After removal of 6 bases from V and 3 bases from J, the junction contained 5 bases not matched to a gene. The specimen was blood. This chain joins TRBV7-2 and TRBJ2-5; 9 nucleotides align to TRBD2. This TCR was sampled from a woman aged 30 to 39 in good health. The CDR3 spells CASSRASGKETQYF. As DNA, the CDR3 is TGTGCCAGCAGTAGAGCTAGCGGGAAAGAGACCCAGTACTTC.